The 4 T cell receptor beta chains below come from one sample, sequenced in a study of cytomegalovirus exposure and HLA in healthy donors. Method: immunoSEQ multiplex PCR; TCRdb's copy keeps in-frame clones and lacks some. The table records about 130,000 clones, 90% to 96% of them present only once. The sequenced sample was PBMCs. All receptors come from a man between 18 and 35 years old in good health and CMV-seronegative.

The CDR3 DNA follows: TGTGCCTGGAGTGTCGGGGGGCAGAACGAGCAGTACTTC. Residues: CAWSVGGQNEQYF. The V and J genes are TRBV30 and TRBJ2-7; TRBD2 might be the D (7 bases). The V gene's germline CDR1 is GTSNPN and CDR2 SVGIG (reference sequence). The CDR3 has 13 residues. Deletions cut 0 bases from V and 5 bases from J, with 11 bases between.

The chain links TRBV11-2 to TRBJ2-1; the match to TRBD2 covers 12 bases. Per the germline V gene, CDR1 is SGHAT and CDR2 is FQNNGV. This CDR3 is built from 17 residues. V lost 1 base, J lost 10 bases, and 11 bases stayed unmatched. In DNA, the CDR3 is TGTGCCAGCAGCTTAGGGGCTCGGACTAGCGGGACCGAGGAGCAGTTCTTC. Protein: CASSLGARTSGTEEQFF.

CDR3: CASSREGQGGWGEQFF. CDR3 sequence (DNA): TGTGCCAGCAGCAGAGAGGGACAGGGAGGATGGGGTGAGCAGTTCTTC. V usage is TRBV9 and J usage is TRBJ2-1; 9 bases fit TRBD1. Germline V gene lookup returns CDR1 SGDLS and CDR2 YYNGEE. The junction had 14 bases not matched to a gene; V was cut back by 4 bases and J by 9 bases. The CDR3 covers 16 residues.

This clone appeared a single time. The chain employs TRBV5-3 and TRBJ2-7; D possibly corresponds to TRBD1 (6 bases). TRBV5-3 is classed as an ORF, of uncertain function. The CDR3 runs to 17 residues. V lost 1 base and J 0 bases, leaving 17 bases between the germline ends. CDR3 loop: CARSLTQDRPSSYEQYF. The CDR3 region has the DNA TGTGCCAGAAGCTTGACGCAGGACAGACCCAGCTCCTACGAGCAGTACTTC.